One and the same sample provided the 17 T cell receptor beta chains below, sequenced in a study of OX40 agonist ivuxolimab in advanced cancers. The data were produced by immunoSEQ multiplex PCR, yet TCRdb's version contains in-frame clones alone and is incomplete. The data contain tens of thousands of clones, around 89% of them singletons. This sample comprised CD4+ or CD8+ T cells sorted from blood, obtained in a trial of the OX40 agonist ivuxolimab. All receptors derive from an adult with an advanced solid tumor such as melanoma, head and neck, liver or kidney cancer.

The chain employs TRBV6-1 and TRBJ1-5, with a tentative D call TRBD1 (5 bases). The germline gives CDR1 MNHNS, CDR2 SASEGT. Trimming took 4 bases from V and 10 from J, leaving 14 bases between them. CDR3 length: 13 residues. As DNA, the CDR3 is TGTGCCAGCAGTGCAACCACTGGACAACCCCAGCATTTT. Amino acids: CASSATTGQPQHF.

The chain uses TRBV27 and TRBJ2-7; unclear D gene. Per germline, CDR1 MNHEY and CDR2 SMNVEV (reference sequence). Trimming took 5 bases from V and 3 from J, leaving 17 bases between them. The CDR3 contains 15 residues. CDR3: CASSPSLRRFYEQYF. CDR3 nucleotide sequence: TGTGCCAGCAGTCCATCCCTGAGAAGGTTCTACGAGCAGTACTTC.

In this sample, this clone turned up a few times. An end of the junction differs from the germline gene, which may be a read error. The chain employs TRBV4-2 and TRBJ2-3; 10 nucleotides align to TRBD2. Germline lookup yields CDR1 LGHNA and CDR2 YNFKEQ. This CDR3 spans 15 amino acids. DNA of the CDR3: TGTGCCAGCAGCCCCGGACTAGCGGAGACGCCCAGTGGAGATTTT. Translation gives CASSPGLAETPSGDF.

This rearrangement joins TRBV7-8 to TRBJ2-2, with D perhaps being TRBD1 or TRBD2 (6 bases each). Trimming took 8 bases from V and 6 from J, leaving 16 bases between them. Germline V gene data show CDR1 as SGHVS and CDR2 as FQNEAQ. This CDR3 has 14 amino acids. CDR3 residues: CASFHPGAAGELFF. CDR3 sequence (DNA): TGTGCCAGCTTCCACCCGGGGGCCGCCGGGGAGCTGTTTTTT.

The CDR3 nucleotides are TGTGCCAGCAGTGACTCGCGGTTCAATGAGCAGTTCTTC. This sequence encodes CASSDSRFNEQFF. The chain has TRBV6-4 and TRBJ2-1; D remains unclear. V shed 0 bases and J shed 6 bases, with 6 bases lying between them. This CDR3 comprises 13 residues. CDR1 and CDR2 (germline): MRHNA, SNTAGT.

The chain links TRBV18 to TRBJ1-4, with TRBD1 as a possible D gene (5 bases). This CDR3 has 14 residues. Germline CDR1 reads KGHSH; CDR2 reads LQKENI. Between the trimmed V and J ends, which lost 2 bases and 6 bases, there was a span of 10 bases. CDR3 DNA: TGTGCCAGCTCACCAAAGGGGAGGCATGAAAAACTGTTTTTT. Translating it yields CASSPKGRHEKLFF.

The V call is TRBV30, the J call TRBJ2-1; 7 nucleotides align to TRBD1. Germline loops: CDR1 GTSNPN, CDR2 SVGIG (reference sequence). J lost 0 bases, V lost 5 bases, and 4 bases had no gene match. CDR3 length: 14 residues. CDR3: CAWQDRSSYNEQFF. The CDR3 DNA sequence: TGTGCCTGGCAGGACAGGAGCTCCTACAATGAGCAGTTCTTC.

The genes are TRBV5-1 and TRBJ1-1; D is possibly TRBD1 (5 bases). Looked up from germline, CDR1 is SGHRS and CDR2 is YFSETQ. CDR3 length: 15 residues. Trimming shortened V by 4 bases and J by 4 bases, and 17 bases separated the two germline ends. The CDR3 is CASSLRGEGLTEAFF. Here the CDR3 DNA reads TGCGCCAGCAGCCTGAGGGGAGAGGGACTCACTGAAGCTTTCTTT.

As DNA, the CDR3 is TGTGCCAGCAGTTATGTCAGCTCCTACGAGCAGTACTTC. This codes for CASSYVSSYEQYF. V is TRBV6-5 and J is TRBJ2-7; D is ambiguous. The V end was cut by 3 bases, the J end by 0 bases, with 6 bases between. Germline CDR1 is MNHEY and CDR2 is SVGAGI. The CDR3 is 13 residues long.

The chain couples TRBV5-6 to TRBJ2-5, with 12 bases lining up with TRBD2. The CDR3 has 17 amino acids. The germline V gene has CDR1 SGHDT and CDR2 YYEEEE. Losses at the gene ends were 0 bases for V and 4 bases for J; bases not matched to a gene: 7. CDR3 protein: CASSLALAGGLRETQYF. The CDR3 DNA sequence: TGTGCCAGCAGCTTGGCCCTAGCGGGGGGGCTCCGAGAGACCCAGTACTTC.

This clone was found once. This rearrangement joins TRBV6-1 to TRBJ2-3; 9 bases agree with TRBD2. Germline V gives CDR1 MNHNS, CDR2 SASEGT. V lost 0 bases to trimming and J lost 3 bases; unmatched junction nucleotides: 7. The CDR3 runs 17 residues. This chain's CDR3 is CASSEALRSGGTDTQYF. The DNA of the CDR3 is TGTGCCAGCAGTGAAGCGCTTCGGAGCGGGGGGACAGATACGCAGTATTTT.

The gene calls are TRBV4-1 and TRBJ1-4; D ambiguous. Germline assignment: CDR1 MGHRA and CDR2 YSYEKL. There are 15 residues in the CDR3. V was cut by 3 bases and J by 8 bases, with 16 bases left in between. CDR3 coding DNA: TGCGCCAGCAGCCATCCCTGGGCCCAGGCAGAAAAACTGTTTTTT. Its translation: CASSHPWAQAEKLFF.

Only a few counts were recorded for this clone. CDR3 protein: CASSYSGPEPSARYF. CDR3 in DNA: TGTGCCAGCAGTTACTCGGGGCCAGAGCCCTCAGCGCGGTACTTC. The rearrangement links TRBV6-6 to TRBJ2-7; tentatively, D is TRBD1 (5 bases). In germline, CDR1 is MNHNY, CDR2 SVGAGI (reference sequence). The germline V and J ends were trimmed by 0 bases and 12 bases, with 21 bases remaining between them. The CDR3 totals 15 residues.

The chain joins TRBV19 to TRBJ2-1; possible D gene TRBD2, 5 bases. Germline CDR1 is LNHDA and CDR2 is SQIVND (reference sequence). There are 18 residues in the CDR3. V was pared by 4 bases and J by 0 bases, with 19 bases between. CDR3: CASSKGRSTRPSYNEQFF. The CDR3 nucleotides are TGTGCCAGTAGTAAGGGAAGGTCAACTAGACCCTCCTACAATGAGCAGTTCTTC. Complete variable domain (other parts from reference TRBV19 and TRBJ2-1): DGGITQSPKYLFRKEGQNVTLSCEQNLNHDAMYWYRQDPGQGLRLIYYSQIVNDFQKGDIAEGYSVSREKKESFPLTVTSAQKNPTAFYLCASSKGRSTRPSYNEQFFGPGTRLTVL.

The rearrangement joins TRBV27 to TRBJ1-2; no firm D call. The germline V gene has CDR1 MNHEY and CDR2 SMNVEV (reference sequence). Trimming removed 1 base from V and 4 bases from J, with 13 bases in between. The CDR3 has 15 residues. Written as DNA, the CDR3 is TGTGCCAGCAGTTTATTTTCTACCGGGTCCTATGGCTACACCTTC. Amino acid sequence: CASSLFSTGSYGYTF.

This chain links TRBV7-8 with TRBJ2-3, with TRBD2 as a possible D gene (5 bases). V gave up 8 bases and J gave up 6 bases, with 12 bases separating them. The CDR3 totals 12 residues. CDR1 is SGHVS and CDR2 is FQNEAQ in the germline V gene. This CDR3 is CASRERRDTQYF. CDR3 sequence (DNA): TGTGCCAGCCGGGAACGGAGGGATACGCAGTATTTT.

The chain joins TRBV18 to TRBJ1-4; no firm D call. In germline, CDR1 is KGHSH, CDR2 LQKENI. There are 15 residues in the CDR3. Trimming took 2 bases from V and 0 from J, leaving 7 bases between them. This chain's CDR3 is CASSPEEATNEKLFF. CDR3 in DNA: TGTGCCAGCTCACCAGAGGAAGCAACTAATGAAAAACTGTTTTTT. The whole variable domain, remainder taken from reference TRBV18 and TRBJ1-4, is NAGVMQNPRHLVRRRGQEARLRCSPMKGHSHVYWYRQLPEEGLKFMVYLQKENIIDESGMPKERFSAEFPKEGPSILRIQQVVRGDSAAYFCASSPEEATNEKLFFGSGTQLSVL.